This TCR beta chain was obtained from a study of shared clonotypes between healthy human individuals. The data were produced by immunoSEQ multiplex PCR, yet TCRdb's version contains in-frame clones alone and is incomplete. This sample has just over 2,000,000 clones; 85% to 95% occur once, and the top ten carry under 0.15%. Germline V CDR1 and CDR2: MNHNS, SASEGT. Trimming stripped 0 bases from V and 1 base from J, with 10 bases between. The length of the CDR3 is 16 residues. Sequenced sample: naive CD4+ T cells sorted from blood. Described subset: CD45RA+ positively selected. The chain has TRBV6-1 and TRBJ2-4, with D possibly matching TRBD2 (5 bases). The clonotype was recovered from a young man in good health. The CDR3 spells CASSEAPTGAKNIQYF. The DNA for the CDR3 is TGTGCCAGCAGTGAAGCTCCAACGGGGGCCAAAAACATTCAGTACTTC.